This T cell receptor beta chain is from a study of T cells in Graves' hyperthyroidism and ophthalmopathy (dated by TCRdb to between 2018 and 2021). Concerning the study at large: Peripheral blood samples were taken at the time of initial diagnosis, prior to any treatment. TCR V-J signatures able to tell the groups apart were searched for in a discovery cohort of 100 patients, of whom approximately 40 had Graves' ophthalmopathy and around 58 had stable Graves' hyperthyroidism. Prospective prediction of ophthalmopathy was tested in an independent validation cohort of approximately 19 hyperthyroidism patients and approximately 17 patients who later progressed to ophthalmopathy. The 100 or so discovery patients were divided at random into training and test sets in a 7:3 ratio. The study also compared thyroid tissue and blood T-cell repertoires from roughly six Graves' hyperthyroidism patients. Following sampling, methimazole starting at 30 mg daily was given to hyperthyroidism patients, and high-dose intravenous methylprednisolone was given to ophthalmopathy patients. The paper describes TCR Vbeta CDR3 sequencing of some 130 peripheral blood samples, made up of some 42 ophthalmopathy patients, over 70 hyperthyroidism patients and 17 progressor patients.

V is shortened by 5 bases, J by 0 bases, and the region joining them spans 11 bases. CDR1 and CDR2 (MNHEY, SVGEGT) derive from the germline V gene. The CDR3 runs 15 amino acids, cysteine and phenylalanine included. Of all the DNA, just the CDR3 is kept, 45 bases in frame from base 1. The TCR beta CDR3 regions were amplified from the RNA transcripts. The first round of RT-PCR for the TCR CDR3 was performed with the HTBI primer set and the Qiagen OneStep RT-PCR kit. The libraries were constructed in a second round of multiplex PCR and then size-selected and purified. Paired-end sequencing of the libraries was performed with 100 bp reads on an Illumina HiSeq2000. The source study handled its data this way. SOAPnuke was used to process the raw data, removing reads that contained adapters or uncalled bases, had a mean Phred below 15, or lacked an exact match to the constant primer or identifier. High-quality paired reads were merged using COPE v1.2.5, and each unique nucleotide sequence was defined as a clonotype. Clonotypes were aligned to IMGT TRBV, TRBD and TRBJ reference segments using MiTCR v1.1. The analysis was restricted to V-J combinations with a frequency above 0.0001, which together covered about 99% of the repertoires. A TCS score was defined as the ratio between F50 (clonal expansion) and ExV (chaos), using BLOSUM62-based TCRdist between CDR3 peptides within each V-J. Welch's t-statistics and random forest reduced approximately 520 V-J features to 10 to 15, which were used in a naive Bayes classifier (R e1071). The public reads were reanalyzed by TCRdb: fastp trimming at Q25, MiXCR alignment, in-frame beta chains only. All rows with the same CDR3 protein become a single entry with the most common DNA and genes. TCRdb assigned the V and J calls; the authors' analysis was not used. The sample records 250,000 to 300,000 distinct CDR3 sequences, roughly a fifth of which are singletons. Under 45% of the sample is taken by the ten largest.

General conclusions and limits of the study: In cross-validation, a model built on a 13 V-J signature told ophthalmopathy apart from stable hyperthyroidism with 87.88% sensitivity and about 81% specificity, and in testing the same model reached 80%/75%. In validation, the model predicted progression to ophthalmopathy with just under 71% sensitivity and over 72% specificity, a median of around 6.6 months before onset. No statistical method was used to fix the sample size in advance, and group allocation was not hidden from the investigators. Most expanded thyroid clonotypes (frequency above 0.001) were also found in blood, which suggests that blood repertoires may mirror thyroid immune responses.

Points on this clonotype: There is no known antigen for this receptor. No per-base quality is available; no much larger clone lies one base away.

Moderately to severely active disease, a Clinical Activity Score of at least 3, a NOSPECS grade of at least 4, and a duration under 3 months were present in ophthalmopathy patients. Any patient with an uncontrolled infection, another autoimmune disease, pregnancy or lactation was excluded. Diagnoses relied on clinical symptoms, serum thyroxine and TRAb, thyroid ultrasound and orbital computed tomography. PBMCs were isolated from 10 ml of fresh peripheral blood by Ficoll-Paque density gradient centrifugation. Total RNA was extracted with Trizol reagent, and quality was checked on an Agilent 2100 Bioanalyzer.

The chain links TRBV6-2 or TRBV6-3 with TRBJ1-3; the D gene remains uncertain. The sequenced sample consisted of blood. This TCR was sampled from a man in his fifties or sixties with Graves' ophthalmopathy. The nucleotide sequence reads as follows: TGTGCCAGCAGTGGCAGGAGCTTCTCTGGAAACACCATATATTTT. Its protein product is CASSGRSFSGNTIYF.